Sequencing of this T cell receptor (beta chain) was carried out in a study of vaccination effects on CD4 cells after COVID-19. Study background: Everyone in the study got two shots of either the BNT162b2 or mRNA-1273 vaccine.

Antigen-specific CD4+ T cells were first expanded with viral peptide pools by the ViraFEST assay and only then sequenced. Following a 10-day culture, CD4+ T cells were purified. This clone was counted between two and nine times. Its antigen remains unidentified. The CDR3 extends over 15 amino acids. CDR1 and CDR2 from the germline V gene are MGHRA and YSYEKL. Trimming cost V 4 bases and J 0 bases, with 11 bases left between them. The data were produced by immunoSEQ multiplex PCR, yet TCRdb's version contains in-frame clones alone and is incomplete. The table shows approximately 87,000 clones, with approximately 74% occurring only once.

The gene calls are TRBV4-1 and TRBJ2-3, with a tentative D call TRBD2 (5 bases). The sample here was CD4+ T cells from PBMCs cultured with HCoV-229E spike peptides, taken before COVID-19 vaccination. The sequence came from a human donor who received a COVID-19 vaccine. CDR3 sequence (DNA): TGCGCCAGCAGCCCCCGGGGAGTTAGCACAGATACGCAGTATTTT. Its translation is CASSPRGVSTDTQYF.